The 20 T cell receptor beta chains below come from one sample, sequenced in a study of CD8+ T cells in alopecia areata. Once RNA had been extracted, it was reverse transcribed into cDNA to act as the sequencing template. The assay was immunoSEQ multiplex PCR, and TCRdb's table has in-frame clones only and misses some. This sample has over 3,500 clones, with 60% found just once. Treatment of the sample: oral pan-JAK inhibitor, 5-10 mg twice daily. Researchers took lesional scalp punch biopsies and peripheral blood from people who were alopecia areata patients. Material: skin, obtained at roughly week 36, from a patient treated with tofacitinib. These receptors were taken from a human donor with alopecia areata.

V is TRBV6-6 and J is TRBJ2-1, with D perhaps being TRBD1 or TRBD2 (6 bases each). CDR1 MNHNY and CDR2 SVGAGI come from the germline V gene (reference sequence). CDR3 length: 14 residues. V was trimmed by 7 bases and J by 8 bases, leaving 18 bases between them. The CDR3 is CASTRGRIIDEQFF. The CDR3, as DNA: TGTGCCAGCACACGGGGGCGCATAATCGATGAGCAGTTCTTC.

The V and J genes are TRBV11-1 and TRBJ2-1; 9 positions agree with TRBD2. The CDR3 is made up of 16 amino acids. Germline V gives CDR1 SGHAT, CDR2 FQDESV (reference sequence). J gave up 8 bases and V 1 base, and 9 bases lay outside the gene matches. Here the CDR3 reads CASSLGLAGLRDEQFF. For the CDR3, the DNA is TGTGCCAGCAGCTTAGGGCTAGCGGGATTGCGGGATGAGCAGTTCTTC.

V and J are TRBV29-1 and TRBJ2-3; 8 bases map to TRBD2. This CDR3 has 16 residues. The germline V gene encodes CDR1 SQVTM and CDR2 ANQGSEA. V lost 3 bases and J lost 2; bases outside the gene matches: 10. The CDR3 loop reads CSVDLGLAGLTDTQYF. The CDR3 bases are TGCAGCGTTGATTTGGGCCTAGCGGGCCTCACAGATACGCAGTATTTT.

By sample fraction, this clone is large (0.1 to 1%). The V gene is TRBV7-9, the J gene TRBJ1-4; the match to TRBD1 covers 9 bases. Germline V CDR1 and CDR2: SEHNR, FQNEAQ (reference sequence). V dropped 0 bases and J dropped 4; count of bases not matched to a gene: 9. CDR3 size: 18 residues. CDR3: CASSLALGTGLDNEKLFF. CDR3 nucleotide sequence: TGTGCCAGCAGCTTAGCGCTCGGGACAGGGTTGGATAATGAAAAACTGTTTTTT.

This clone was seen a handful of times. This chain links TRBV15 with TRBJ2-5, with TRBD2 matching over 7 bases. The CDR3 runs to 16 residues. Trimming took 2 bases from V and 4 from J; bases not matched to a gene: 10. CDR1 is LNHNV and CDR2 is YYDKDF in the germline V gene (reference sequence). The CDR3 is CATSRSTGGRTETQYF. The CDR3 bases are TGTGCCACCAGCAGATCAACGGGAGGCCGGACAGAGACCCAGTACTTC.

Sample share makes this clone large. CDR3: CAIGTTGESGYEQYF. The DNA of the CDR3 is TGTGCCATCGGGACCACAGGGGAAAGTGGCTACGAGCAGTACTTC. The V call is TRBV10-3, the J call TRBJ2-7; 7 positions agree with TRBD1. CDR3 length: 15 residues. The germline CDR1 and CDR2 sequences are ENHRY and SYGVKD. V trimming: 8 bases; J trimming: 3 bases; junction bases outside the gene matches: 13.

This clone showed up just a few times. The chain recombines TRBV20-1 with TRBJ2-2; D not resolved. Trimming left V 3 bases short and J 4 bases short, with 3 bases between. The CDR3 length is 11 residues. Germline lookup yields CDR1 DFQATT and CDR2 SNEGSKA (reference sequence). The CDR3 loop is CSASSTGELFF. The DNA of the CDR3 is TGCAGTGCTAGCTCCACCGGGGAGCTGTTTTTT.

The chain combines TRBV27 with TRBJ2-5; 10 nucleotides agree with TRBD2. V was pared by 6 bases and J by 2 bases, with 15 bases of the junction left unmatched. The CDR3 contains 18 residues. The V gene's germline CDR1 is MNHEY and CDR2 SMNVEV (reference sequence). CDR3 sequence reads: CASRARSTWTSGQETQYF. In DNA form, the CDR3 reads TGTGCCAGCAGGGCAAGGTCGACATGGACTAGCGGACAAGAGACCCAGTACTTC.

V is TRBV2 and J is TRBJ1-6, with 7 bases that match TRBD1. Per the germline V gene, CDR1 is SNHLY and CDR2 is FYNNEI. V gave up 7 bases and J gave up 8 bases; unmatched junction bases: 8. The CDR3 runs 14 residues. Here the CDR3 DNA reads TGTGCCAGCACCATCACGCAGGGGGATTCACCCCTCCACTTT. It encodes CASTITQGDSPLHF.

V usage is TRBV15 and J usage is TRBJ1-1, with unresolved D. The germline gives CDR1 LNHNV, CDR2 YYDKDF (reference sequence). The CDR3 is 13 amino acids. V lost 0 bases and J lost 3, with 5 bases in between. Here the CDR3 reads CATSRDGYTEAFF. The CDR3 nucleotides read TGTGCCACCAGCAGAGATGGGTACACTGAAGCTTTCTTT.

The rearrangement joins TRBV27 to TRBJ2-1; possibly TRBD2 for D (6 bases). Between the trimmed V and J ends, which lost 3 bases and 9 bases, there was a span of 12 bases. Looked up from germline, CDR1 is MNHEY and CDR2 is SMNVEV (reference sequence). The CDR3 totals 13 residues. CDR3 residues: CASSLTRGAEQFF. In DNA, the CDR3 is TGTGCCAGCAGTTTGACGCGGGGCGCTGAGCAGTTCTTC.

J is TRBJ2-1 and V is TRBV18; TRBD1 matches at 11 bases. In germline, CDR1 is KGHSH, CDR2 LQKENI. CDR3 length equals 16 residues. V shed 3 bases, J shed 3 bases, and the junction held 4 bases outside the gene matches. CDR3 in amino acids: CASSPAGTGGYNEQFF. CDR3 nucleotide sequence: TGTGCCAGCTCACCCGCCGGGACAGGGGGCTACAATGAGCAGTTCTTC.

V usage is TRBV29-1 and J usage is TRBJ1-1; D is possibly TRBD1 (6 bases). The V end lost 0 bases, the J end lost 4 bases, and 18 bases lay between the germline ends. This CDR3 contains 16 residues. Germline CDR1 is SQVTM and CDR2 is ANQGSEA. CDR3 DNA sequence: TGCAGCGTTGAAGATCTAGTGGCAGGGGATAGCACTGAAGCTTTCTTT. The encoded protein is CSVEDLVAGDSTEAFF.

The chain couples TRBV6-4 to TRBJ2-7; TRBD1 agrees at 9 bases. Germline CDR1 is MRHNA and CDR2 is SNTAGT. The CDR3 spans 15 residues. After removal of 5 bases from V and 7 bases from J, the junction contained 12 bases not matched to a gene. In DNA, the CDR3 is TGTGCCAGCAGTTACGAGGACAGGGGAAGTTGTGAGCAGTACTTC. It codes for CASSYEDRGSCEQYF.

J is TRBJ2-5 and V is TRBV6-1; TRBD1 might be the D (5 bases). The germline gives CDR1 MNHNS, CDR2 SASEGT. V was trimmed by 6 bases and J by 2 bases, leaving 13 bases between them. The CDR3 loop spans 14 amino acids. Here the CDR3 reads CASSIRADQETQYF. CDR3 in DNA: TGTGCCAGCAGCATCAGGGCTGATCAAGAGACCCAGTACTTC.

The rearrangement joins TRBV6-4 to TRBJ2-3, with TRBD2 as a possible D gene (5 bases). This CDR3 has 10 amino acids. CDR1 and CDR2 from the germline V gene are MRHNA and SNTAGT. In DNA, the CDR3 is TGTTCCTCTAGAGGGGATACGCAGTATTTT. It codes for CSSRGDTQYF.

The chain has TRBV14 and TRBJ2-7; 7 bases match TRBD2. The germline CDR1 and CDR2 sequences are SGHDN and FVKESK. The CDR3 extends over 13 amino acids. Trimming removed 3 bases from V and 5 bases from J; junction bases left unmatched: 4. The CDR3 nucleotides are TGTGCCAGCAGCCAGTGGACTAGTCACGAGCAGTACTTC. Translating it yields CASSQWTSHEQYF.

The table lists this clone with a few counts. J is TRBJ2-7 and V is TRBV6-6; tentatively, D is TRBD1 (6 bases). CDR3 length equals 15 residues. V was trimmed by 6 bases and J by 2 bases, leaving 17 bases between them. Germline loops: CDR1 MNHNY, CDR2 SVGAGI (reference sequence). The CDR3 loop reads CASSPGQGTTYEQYF. The CDR3 DNA reads as TGTGCCAGCAGCCCCGGTCAGGGGACCACCTACGAGCAGTACTTC.

The gene calls are TRBV4-1 and TRBJ2-7; D is undetermined. The germline V and J ends were trimmed by 5 bases and 5 bases, with 7 bases remaining between them. CDR1 is MGHRA and CDR2 is YSYEKL in the germline V gene. The CDR3 spans 11 residues. CDR3 in amino acids: CASSSGDEQYF. CDR3 sequence (DNA): TGCGCCAGCAGCTCCGGCGACGAGCAGTACTTC.

The chain couples TRBV6-1 to TRBJ2-1; 7 bases fit TRBD2. J was trimmed by 0 bases and V by 5 bases; bases with no gene match: 4. This CDR3 has 15 residues. From germline, CDR1 is MNHNS and CDR2 SASEGT. The CDR3: CASSRSGDSYNEQFF. Written as DNA, the CDR3 is TGTGCCAGCAGTAGGAGCGGGGACTCCTACAATGAGCAGTTCTTC.